The 31 T cell receptor beta chains below were found in one sample sequenced in a study of blood T cell repertoires in COVID-19. Generated by immunoSEQ multiplex PCR, the TCRdb table keeps only in-frame clones and is missing some. Altogether around 200,000 clones are present, around nine tenths being singletons, with the ten largest covering roughly 0.85%. The material sequenced was peripheral blood. These receptors came from a woman aged 18 to 35 who had recovered from COVID-19.

The chain combines TRBV7-8 with TRBJ1-3; maybe TRBD1 (5 bases). The CDR3 covers 16 residues. The V end lost 3 bases, the J end lost 4 bases, and 16 bases lay between the germline ends. Germline CDR1 reads SGHVS; CDR2 reads FQNEAQ. DNA for the CDR3: TGTGCCAGCAGCTTGCTTCAGGAGGGGAACGGAAACACCATATATTTT. Amino acids: CASSLLQEGNGNTIYF.

V is TRBV11-1 and J is TRBJ1-1, with D tentatively TRBD1 (6 bases). CDR1 SGHAT and CDR2 FQDESV come from the germline V gene (reference sequence). The germline V and J ends were trimmed by 5 bases and 0 bases, with 10 bases remaining between them. CDR3 length equals 14 residues. The CDR3 protein is CASSLDRLNTEAFF. In DNA, the CDR3 is TGTGCCAGCAGCCTAGACAGGCTGAACACTGAAGCTTTCTTT.

The chain combines TRBV7-2 with TRBJ1-1, with TRBD1 matching over 9 bases. This CDR3 is built from 12 residues. Germline values: CDR1 SGHTA, CDR2 FQGNSA. With V trimmed by 5 bases and J by 5 bases, 0 bases remained unmatched. CDR3 coding DNA: TGTGCCAGCAGCGGACAGGGGACTGAAGCTTTCTTT. It yields the protein CASSGQGTEAFF.

The genes are TRBV18 and TRBJ2-7, with D perhaps matching TRBD1 (5 bases). The CDR3 spans 14 residues. CDR1 and CDR2 (germline): KGHSH, LQKENI. The V end lost 2 bases, the J end lost 1 base, and 9 bases lay between the germline ends. As DNA, the CDR3 is TGTGCCAGCTCACCAGTAGGGGTTTCCTACGAGCAGTACGTC. It codes for CASSPVGVSYEQYV.

This clone was detected only once. This chain connects TRBV2 to TRBJ2-3; 8 nucleotides agree with TRBD1. Trimming cost V 6 bases and J 5 bases; bases outside gene matches: 7. Germline V gives CDR1 SNHLY, CDR2 FYNNEI. The CDR3 contains 14 residues. The CDR3: CASRRTGLIDTQYF. The CDR3 DNA reads as TGTGCCAGCAGGAGGACAGGGTTAATAGATACGCAGTATTTT.

The chain is built from TRBV7-6 and TRBJ2-3; TRBD2 matches at 9 bases. Germline assignment: CDR1 SGHVS and CDR2 FNYEAQ. J was trimmed by 2 bases and V by 2 bases; bases with no gene match: 5. There are 16 residues in the CDR3. Here the CDR3 DNA reads TGTGCCAGCAGCTTACGCCTAGCGGGGAACACAGATACGCAGTATTTT. As protein: CASSLRLAGNTDTQYF.

The V gene is TRBV5-8, the J gene TRBJ1-1; tentatively, D is TRBD1 (5 bases). Germline CDR1 is SGHTS and CDR2 is YDEGEE. The CDR3 contains 15 residues. V gave up 1 base and J gave up 4 bases, with 14 bases separating them. This chain's CDR3 is CASSLLPVGGTEAFF. The CDR3 region has the DNA TGTGCCAGCAGCTTGTTACCCGTGGGGGGCACTGAAGCTTTCTTT.

The rearrangement links TRBV4-1 to TRBJ2-1; D might be TRBD1 (5 bases). Germline values: CDR1 MGHRA, CDR2 YSYEKL. Trimming shortened V by 0 bases and J by 7 bases, and 13 bases separated the two germline ends. The CDR3 sequence is 15 residues long. The CDR3 DNA reads as TGCGCCAGCAGCCAAGAACTGCCAGGGTCAAATGAGCAGTTCTTC. Translated: CASSQELPGSNEQFF.

The V gene is TRBV29-1, the J gene TRBJ2-3; maybe TRBD1 (6 bases). From germline, CDR1 is SQVTM and CDR2 ANQGSEA. This CDR3 has 15 amino acids. With 1 base removed from V and 0 bases from J, the gap between germline ends came to 11 bases. CDR3 in amino acids: CSVEAGQTSTDTQYF. CDR3 bases: TGCAGCGTTGAAGCGGGACAAACTAGCACAGATACGCAGTATTTT.

The gene calls are TRBV9 and TRBJ1-1; 7 bases are a match to TRBD1. Germline assignment: CDR1 SGDLS and CDR2 YYNGEE. The CDR3 has 14 amino acids. V lost 2 bases, J lost 3 bases, and 4 bases stayed unmatched. CDR3 amino acids: CASSVTGADTEAFF. Here the CDR3 DNA reads TGTGCCAGCAGCGTTACAGGGGCGGACACTGAAGCTTTCTTT. The full variable domain, with the rest looked up from reference TRBV9 and TRBJ1-1, is DSGVTQTPKHLITATGQRVTLRCSPRSGDLSVYWYQQSLDQGLQFLIQYYNGEERAKGNILERFSAQQFPDLHSELNLSSLELGDSALYFCASSVTGADTEAFFGQGTRLTVV.

This clone was found many times. V is TRBV5-5 and J is TRBJ2-7; D not resolved. Trimming shortened V by 1 base and J by 1 base, and 9 bases separated the two germline ends. In germline, CDR1 is SGHKS, CDR2 YYEKEE (reference sequence). This CDR3 has 14 residues. The CDR3 DNA sequence: TGTGCCAGCAGCTTGAGTCAGGTTTCCTACGAGCAGTACTTC. Protein sequence: CASSLSQVSYEQYF.

This clone has a handful of counts. The chain is built from TRBV6-2 or TRBV6-3 and TRBJ2-5; 15 bases match TRBD2. The ends lost 4 bases at V and 5 bases at J; junction bases unmatched: 8. The CDR3 is 17 residues long. Looked up from germline, CDR1 is MNHEY and CDR2 is SVGEGT. The CDR3 bases are TGTGCCAGCAGTTCGACAGGACTAGCGGGAGGGGGTGAGACCCAGTACTTC. Translation gives CASSSTGLAGGGETQYF.

This rearrangement joins TRBV3-1 (or the pseudogene TRBV3-2) to TRBJ1-3; 7 bases match TRBD1. The V gene end was trimmed by 1 base and the J gene end by 4 bases; junction bases not matched to a gene: 7. The CDR3 is made up of 16 amino acids. From germline, CDR1 is LGHDT and CDR2 YNNKEL (reference sequence). The CDR3 region has the DNA TGTGCCAGCAGCCAAGCATACAGGGGAGCAGGAAACACCATATATTTT. It yields the protein CASSQAYRGAGNTIYF.

The V gene is TRBV6-5, the J gene TRBJ2-2; 11 bases align to TRBD1. Germline CDR1 MNHEY, CDR2 SVGAGI. V trimming: 4 bases; J trimming: 3 bases; junction bases outside the gene matches: 1. The CDR3 extends over 15 amino acids. The CDR3 DNA is TGTGCCAGCAGTTCGGGACAGGGGGACACCGGGGAGCTGTTTTTT. Protein product: CASSSGQGDTGELFF.

The genes are TRBV30 and TRBJ2-7; TRBD2 is a possible D gene (6 bases). Deletions cut 3 bases from V and 1 base from J, with 10 bases between. Per the germline V gene, CDR1 is GTSNPN and CDR2 is SVGIG (reference sequence). The length of the CDR3 is 13 residues. In DNA form, the CDR3 reads TGTGCCTGGAGATCGGCGGGATCCTACGAGCAGTACGTC. Translation: CAWRSAGSYEQYV.

Comments on this clone: Other DNA sequences of this sample code for an identical CDR3. V and J are TRBV6-5 and TRBJ1-5, with 10 bases lining up with TRBD1. The germline V gene encodes CDR1 MNHEY and CDR2 SVGAGI. The CDR3 consists of 15 residues. J gave up 7 bases and V 0 bases, and 3 bases lay outside the gene matches. The CDR3 DNA sequence: TGTGCCAGCAGTTACTCCGGGACAGGGGACCAGCCCCAGCATTTT. Amino acid sequence: CASSYSGTGDQPQHF.

V and J are TRBV2 and TRBJ1-4; D might be TRBD1 (6 bases). This CDR3 contains 11 residues. V was cut by 2 bases and J by 12 bases, with 7 bases left in between. Germline CDR1 SNHLY, CDR2 FYNNEI. This CDR3 is CASSERTELFF. The CDR3 DNA reads as TGTGCCAGCAGTGAAAGGACAGAACTGTTTTTT.

The rearrangement uses TRBV29-1 and TRBJ1-5; D unresolved. The V gene lost 3 bases and the J gene lost 6 bases, with 9 bases spanning the gap. Germline CDR1 is SQVTM and CDR2 is ANQGSEA. This CDR3 comprises 12 residues. CDR3 region: CSVDRGTQPQHF. The CDR3 DNA reads TGCAGCGTTGATCGGGGTACTCAGCCCCAGCATTTT.

This chain joins TRBV27 and TRBJ2-2, with 9 bases identical to TRBD1. CDR1 MNHEY and CDR2 SMNVEV come from the germline V gene (reference sequence). V dropped 5 bases and J dropped 5; count of bases not matched to a gene: 9. The CDR3 loop spans 16 amino acids. The CDR3 protein is CASSLLQGARTGELFF. The CDR3 region has the DNA TGTGCCAGCAGTCTACTACAGGGGGCGCGGACCGGGGAGCTGTTTTTT.

This chain uses TRBV11-3 with TRBJ2-2; maybe TRBD2 (5 bases). V was trimmed by 5 bases and J by 7 bases, leaving 20 bases between them. The CDR3 has 16 amino acids. The germline V gene has CDR1 SGHNT and CDR2 YENEEA. The DNA for the CDR3 is TGTGCCAGCAGCCGATCCCTGGGGAGAAGTGGCGGGGAGCTGTTTTTT. Protein sequence: CASSRSLGRSGGELFF.

This sequence joins TRBV7-3 and TRBJ1-6, with D perhaps TRBD1 (6 bases). V was pared by 2 bases and J by 10 bases, with 15 bases between. From germline, CDR1 is SGHTA and CDR2 FQGTGA. The CDR3 sequence is 15 residues long. The CDR3 DNA is TGTGCCAGCAGCTTAGGAGGTGGGGGCTCATCACCCCTCCACTTT. Residues: CASSLGGGGSSPLHF.

The V gene is TRBV7-6, the J gene TRBJ2-7; D is perhaps TRBD2 (5 bases). Trimming pared 1 base from V and 5 bases from J, leaving 12 bases between. The CDR3 is 14 amino acids. Germline V CDR1 and CDR2: SGHVS, FNYEAQ. In nucleotides, the CDR3 is TGTGCCAGCAGCTTAGGGGGTGCGGGTCACGAGCAGTACTTC. Amino acid sequence: CASSLGGAGHEQYF.

The chain employs TRBV7-9 and TRBJ1-2; D may be TRBD1 (6 bases). V was cut by 10 bases and J by 6 bases, with 18 bases left in between. CDR3 length: 13 residues. Per the germline V gene, CDR1 is SEHNR and CDR2 is FQNEAQ (reference sequence). In DNA form, the CDR3 reads TGTGCCACCTCCCAAACAGGGTTCGATGGCTACACCTTC. It yields the protein CATSQTGFDGYTF.

V usage is TRBV21-1 and J usage is TRBJ1-1; TRBD1, the table's D call, lacks a check against the DNA. TRBV21-1 corresponds to a pseudogene. The CDR3 totals 14 residues. For the CDR3, the DNA is TGTGCCAGCAGGGGGACAGGGGGCTTCACTGAAGCTTTCTTT. It yields the protein CASRGTGGFTEAFF.

The V and J genes are TRBV19 and TRBJ2-1; the match to TRBD2 covers 12 bases. CDR1 is LNHDA, CDR2 SQIVND, per germline (reference sequence). This CDR3 spans 14 amino acids. Losses at the gene ends were 3 bases for V and 9 bases for J; bases not matched to a gene: 3. The CDR3, as DNA: TGTGCCAGTAGTATGGCTAGCGGGAGGGCTGAGCAGTTCTTC. It is translated as CASSMASGRAEQFF.

The chain is built from TRBV4-1 and TRBJ2-3; 8 bases agree with TRBD2. The CDR3 loop spans 19 amino acids. Germline assignment: CDR1 MGHRA and CDR2 YSYEKL. Trimming took 1 base from V and 0 from J; bases not matched to a gene: 12. CDR3 coding DNA: TGCGCCAGCAGCCAAGCCCCCAGCGGGAGAATGTCTAGCACAGATACGCAGTATTTT. Protein sequence: CASSQAPSGRMSSTDTQYF.

The CDR3 reads CASSSGTGRHADTQYF. DNA of the CDR3: TGCGCCAGCTCGAGTGGGACAGGGAGGCACGCAGATACGCAGTATTTT. The chain uses TRBV5-1 and TRBJ2-3, with 9 positions matching TRBD1. The CDR3 is made up of 16 amino acids. Looked up from germline, CDR1 is SGHRS and CDR2 is YFSETQ. Trimming at V came to 7 bases and at J to 4 bases, leaving 13 bases not matched to a gene.

The gene calls are TRBV14 and TRBJ2-3; 7 bases are shared with TRBD1. This CDR3 has 16 residues. Germline lookup yields CDR1 SGHDN and CDR2 FVKESK. With 2 bases clipped from V and 3 bases from J, the junction kept 8 bases outside the gene matches. CDR3 protein: CASSQHRDRETDTQYF. The DNA for the CDR3 is TGTGCCAGCAGCCAACACCGGGACAGAGAGACAGATACGCAGTATTTT.

The V and J genes are TRBV2 and TRBJ2-1; the match to TRBD2 covers 12 bases. Germline V gene lookup returns CDR1 SNHLY and CDR2 FYNNEI. This CDR3 region has 15 residues. With V trimmed by 6 bases and J by 5 bases, 5 bases remained unmatched. CDR3 residues: CASRILAGGDNEQFF. The CDR3 DNA is TGTGCCAGCAGGATACTAGCGGGAGGAGACAATGAGCAGTTCTTC.

The genes are TRBV5-6 and TRBJ1-1; 7 nucleotides agree with TRBD1. Germline-derived CDR1 and CDR2 are SGHDT and YYEEEE. This CDR3 comprises 14 residues. Germline trimming cut 2 bases from V and 5 bases from J; bases unmatched to any gene: 6. CDR3 residues: CASSFQGGLTEAFF. CDR3 DNA: TGTGCCAGCAGCTTCCAAGGGGGCCTTACTGAAGCTTTCTTT.

This chain joins TRBV7-3 and TRBJ1-1, with D perhaps matching TRBD1 (5 bases). This CDR3 spans 13 amino acids. The germline gives CDR1 SGHTA, CDR2 FQGTGA. V lost 5 bases to trimming and J lost 2 bases, with 9 bases between them. The CDR3 is CASSLTANTEAFF. The DNA of the CDR3 is TGTGCCAGCAGCCTGACAGCAAACACTGAAGCTTTCTTT. Filled out from reference TRBV7-3 and TRBJ1-1, the complete variable domain reads GAGVSQTPSNKVTEKGKYVELRCDPISGHTALYWYRQSLGQGPEFLIYFQGTGAADDSGLPNDRFFAVRPEGSVSTLKIQRTERGDSAVYLCASSLTANTEAFFGQGTRLTVV.